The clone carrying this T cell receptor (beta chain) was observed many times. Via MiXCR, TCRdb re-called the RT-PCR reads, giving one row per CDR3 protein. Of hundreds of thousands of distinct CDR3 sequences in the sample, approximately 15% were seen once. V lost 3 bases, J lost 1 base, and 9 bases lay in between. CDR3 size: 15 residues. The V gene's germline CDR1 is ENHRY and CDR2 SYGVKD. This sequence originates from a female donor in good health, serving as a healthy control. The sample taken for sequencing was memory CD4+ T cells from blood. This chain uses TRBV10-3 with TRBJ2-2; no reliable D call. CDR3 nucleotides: TGTGCCATCAGTGAAGCCAGCAAGAACACCGGGGAGCTGTTTTTT. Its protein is CAISEASKNTGELFF.